This T cell receptor beta chain was obtained from a study of OX40 agonist ivuxolimab in advanced cancers. The overall study: Each dose-escalation patient presented with hepatocellular carcinoma, melanoma, renal cell or head and neck cancer. Three partial responders included one hepatocellular carcinoma patient and two cutaneous melanoma patients. Regarding the study as a whole: Among the lowest levels of clonal expansion were found in partial responders at 0.1-3.0 mg/kg. Compared with CD4+, CD8+ T cells on average had more expanded clones.

Germline lookup yields CDR1 SGHKS and CDR2 YYEKEE (reference sequence). Trimming took off 5 bases at V and 5 bases at J, with 16 bases between the two ends. There are 14 residues in the CDR3. Here immunoSEQ multiplex PCR was the method, and the copy in TCRdb shows in-frame clones only, minus some. Altogether tens of thousands of clones are present, approximately 80% being singletons, with the ten largest covering roughly 4.6%. On this clone: Antigen: not known.

Sample: CD4+ or CD8+ T cells sorted from blood, taken in a trial of the OX40 agonist ivuxolimab. The sequence was obtained from an adult with an advanced solid tumor such as melanoma, head and neck, liver or kidney cancer. The V call is TRBV5-5, the J call TRBJ1-1; D is possibly TRBD1 (5 bases). This CDR3 is CASRAGGVETEAFF. CDR3 nucleotide sequence: TGTGCCAGCAGGGCGGGAGGGGTTGAGACTGAAGCTTTCTTT.